These 19 T cell receptor beta chains came from one sample sequenced in a study of blood T cell repertoires in COVID-19 (TCRdb year 2020). The method behind the library was the immunoSEQ multiplex PCR assay. Here the immuneACCESS table is served through TCRdb, limited to in-frame sequences with V and J called. Missing clones are a known gap in these copies; in checked studies unresolved V genes cover under half, and the rest lacks a known reason. The sample table holds 60,000 to 95,000 clones, of which about nine tenths were seen once. Together, the top ten hold roughly 15% of the sample. Sample: peripheral blood. These receptors all stem from a woman over 75 with active or convalescent COVID-19.

The CDR3 sequence is CASSPGTSRNEQFF. CDR3 sequence (DNA): TGTGCCAGCTCCCCCGGGACTAGCCGCAATGAGCAGTTCTTC. V usage is TRBV18 and J usage is TRBJ2-1; the match to TRBD2 covers 9 bases. Germline trimming cut 6 bases from V and 6 bases from J; bases unmatched to any gene: 6. CDR1 is KGHSH and CDR2 is LQKENI in the germline V gene. This CDR3 spans 14 amino acids.

The chain couples TRBV4-2 to TRBJ2-5, with D maybe TRBD1 (6 bases). Germline CDR1 is LGHNA and CDR2 is YNFKEQ. Trimming removed 0 bases at V and 7 bases at J, with 9 bases between. CDR3 length equals 13 residues. The CDR3 region has the DNA TGTGCCAGCAGCCAAGATCAGGGGCCGACCCAGTACTTC. Translation gives CASSQDQGPTQYF.

The CDR3 DNA follows: TGTGCCAGCAGCCCCCCCCAGGGAGGCTATGGCTACACCTTC. Protein sequence: CASSPPQGGYGYTF. The V call is TRBV28, the J call TRBJ1-2; possibly TRBD1 for D (5 bases). This CDR3 spans 14 amino acids. Trimming removed 6 bases from V and 4 bases from J, with 15 bases in between. Germline lookup yields CDR1 MDHEN and CDR2 SYDVKM.

This clone is a singleton in its sample. This sequence joins TRBV5-1 and TRBJ2-1; D unclear. The CDR3 consists of 14 residues. CDR1 SGHRS and CDR2 YFSETQ come from the germline V gene. V gave up 1 base and J gave up 5 bases, with 10 bases separating them. CDR3 nucleotides: TGCGCCAGCAGCTTGACGCCAACAGACAATGAGCAGTTCTTC. This gives the protein CASSLTPTDNEQFF. Variable domain in full (rest from reference TRBV5-1 and TRBJ2-1): KAGVTQTPRYLIKTRGQQVTLSCSPISGHRSVSWYQQTPGQGLQFLFEYFSETQRNKGNFPGRFSGRQFSNSRSEMNVSTLELGDSALYLCASSLTPTDNEQFFGPGTRLTVL.

The table lists this clone with a count of one. This chain links TRBV19 with TRBJ2-3; possibly TRBD1 for D (6 bases). Germline CDR1 reads LNHDA; CDR2 reads SQIVND (reference sequence). The CDR3 has 13 amino acids. The germline V and J ends were trimmed by 5 bases and 3 bases, with 9 bases remaining between them. The CDR3 sequence: CASSLQGTDTQYF. The CDR3 DNA is TGTGCCAGTAGTTTACAGGGAACAGATACGCAGTATTTT.

This clone is a singleton in its sample. The chain carries TRBV15 and TRBJ1-1, with D possibly TRBD1 on 6 matching bases. V was clipped by 1 base and J by 1 base, with 10 bases between them. This CDR3 is 15 amino acids long. In germline, CDR1 is LNHNV, CDR2 YYDKDF (reference sequence). CDR3 sequence reads: CATSRAGGGNTEAFF. The CDR3, as DNA: TGTGCCACCAGCAGAGCTGGGGGCGGGAACACTGAAGCTTTCTTT.

The J gene is TRBJ1-3, the V gene TRBV5-1; no definite D call. Germline values: CDR1 SGHRS, CDR2 YFSETQ. V was clipped by 3 bases and J by 2 bases, with 12 bases between them. The CDR3 covers 15 residues. Here the CDR3 DNA reads TGCGCCAGCAGCTCCGGGGAGTTCCCTGGAAACACCATATATTTT. Translating gives CASSSGEFPGNTIYF.

The rearrangement links TRBV18 to TRBJ2-5; 8 positions agree with TRBD2. The CDR3 spans 16 residues. J lost 3 bases, V lost 1 base, and 7 bases had no gene match. From germline, CDR1 is KGHSH and CDR2 LQKENI. CDR3 residues: CASSPLSGGTKETQYF. Written as DNA, the CDR3 is TGTGCCAGCTCACCACTTTCGGGGGGGACCAAAGAGACCCAGTACTTC.

The sample holds a few counts of this clone. This chain joins TRBV7-2 and TRBJ1-1; 8 bases match TRBD1. The CDR3 totals 15 residues. V trimming: 3 bases; J trimming: 1 base; junction bases outside the gene matches: 4. The germline CDR1 and CDR2 sequences are SGHTA and FQGNSA. CDR3 DNA: TGTGCCAGCAGCTTTGACAGGGGCCCGAACACTGAAGCTTTCTTT. Amino acid sequence: CASSFDRGPNTEAFF. Variable domain in full (rest from reference TRBV7-2 and TRBJ1-1): GAGVSQSPSNKVTEKGKDVELRCDPISGHTALYWYRQSLGQGLEFLIYFQGNSAPDKSGLPSDRFSAERTGGSVSTLTIQRTQQEDSAVYLCASSFDRGPNTEAFFGQGTRLTVV.

The J gene is TRBJ2-7, the V gene TRBV4-3; perhaps TRBD2 as D (5 bases). The CDR3 is made up of 16 amino acids. CDR1 is LGHNA, CDR2 YSLEER, per germline. Trimming left V 0 bases short and J 0 bases short, with 12 bases between. The CDR3 spells CASSQDLTTSSYEQYF. In nucleotides, the CDR3 is TGCGCCAGCAGCCAAGATTTGACTACTAGCTCCTACGAGCAGTACTTC.

V and J are TRBV3-1 (or the pseudogene TRBV3-2) and TRBJ2-7; 12 bases agree with TRBD2. V shed 3 bases and J 1 base; nucleotides not matched to a gene: 4. The CDR3 totals 16 residues. CDR1 is LGHDT and CDR2 is YNNKEL in the germline V gene (reference sequence). The CDR3 DNA reads TGTGCCAGCAGCCAGTGGCTAGCGGGGGGGTCCTACGAGCAGTACTTC. Encoded protein: CASSQWLAGGSYEQYF.

The rearrangement uses TRBV9 and TRBJ2-3; D perhaps matches TRBD2 (6 bases). The CDR3 sequence is 14 residues long. Trimming cost V 3 bases and J 3 bases, with 11 bases left between them. Per germline, CDR1 SGDLS and CDR2 YYNGEE. CDR3 sequence reads: CASSARLVTDTQYF. CDR3 DNA: TGTGCCAGCAGCGCAAGACTAGTAACAGATACGCAGTATTTT. Filled out from reference TRBV9 and TRBJ2-3, the complete variable domain reads DSGVTQTPKHLITATGQRVTLRCSPRSGDLSVYWYQQSLDQGLQFLIQYYNGEERAKGNILERFSAQQFPDLHSELNLSSLELGDSALYFCASSARLVTDTQYFGPGTRLTVL.

J is TRBJ1-2 and V is TRBV19, with 7 positions matching TRBD1. Germline V CDR1 and CDR2: LNHDA, SQIVND (reference sequence). This CDR3 has 13 amino acids. V was clipped by 1 base and J by 4 bases; unmatched bases: 0. The DNA for the CDR3 is TGTGCCAGTAGTATAGGGGACAGCTATGGCTACACCTTC. Translated: CASSIGDSYGYTF.

This clone was detected once. V gene TRBV4-1 combines with J gene TRBJ1-2, with 9 bases fitting TRBD1. The germline V gene encodes CDR1 MGHRA and CDR2 YSYEKL. The V gene end was trimmed by 0 bases and the J gene end by 5 bases; junction bases not matched to a gene: 16. The CDR3 has 19 amino acids. The CDR3 coding sequence is TGCGCCAGCAGCCAAGATAGACTCGGGACAGGGCCTGTCCTTTATGGCTACACCTTC. It encodes CASSQDRLGTGPVLYGYTF.

This clone was detected only a few times. The chain couples TRBV28 to TRBJ1-2; D uncertain. This CDR3 comprises 13 residues. Between the trimmed V and J ends, which lost 2 bases and 8 bases, there was a span of 12 bases. Germline V gives CDR1 MDHEN, CDR2 SYDVKM. CDR3 in amino acids: CASSLQTPMGYTF. Written as DNA, the CDR3 is TGTGCCAGCAGTTTACAGACACCTATGGGCTACACCTTC.

This CDR3 reads CASSIPTENSPLHF. CDR3 DNA sequence: TGTGCCAGTAGTATTCCGACAGAGAATTCACCCCTCCACTTT. The J gene is TRBJ1-6, the V gene TRBV19; D might be TRBD1 (5 bases). Germline V gene sequence: CDR1 LNHDA, CDR2 SQIVND (reference sequence). V lost 3 bases, J lost 7 bases, and 10 bases lay in between. The CDR3 is made up of 14 amino acids.

The gene calls are TRBV25-1 and TRBJ1-2; 7 bases agree with TRBD1. Germline V lookup: CDR1 MGHDK, CDR2 SYGVNS. J gave up 4 bases and V 4 bases, and 3 bases lay outside the gene matches. This CDR3 is 13 amino acids long. CDR3 amino acids: CASSATGIYGYTF. For the CDR3, the DNA is TGTGCCAGCAGTGCGACAGGGATCTATGGCTACACCTTC.

V usage is TRBV6-2 or TRBV6-3 and J usage is TRBJ2-6; 9 bases line up with TRBD1. This CDR3 has 18 residues. Looked up from germline, CDR1 is MNHEY and CDR2 is SVGEGT. V was pared by 2 bases and J by 1 base, with 6 bases of the junction left unmatched. The CDR3 region is CASSYPGTGLSGANVLTF. CDR3 DNA: TGTGCCAGCAGTTACCCCGGGACAGGGTTGTCTGGGGCCAACGTCCTGACTTTC.

V is TRBV3-1 (or the pseudogene TRBV3-2) and J is TRBJ1-4; a possible D gene is TRBD1 (6 bases). Germline V gene lookup returns CDR1 LGHDT and CDR2 YNNKEL (reference sequence). The CDR3 loop spans 15 amino acids. V lost 4 bases and J lost 7, with 16 bases in between. CDR3 region: CASSPLGARVEKLFF. The CDR3 bases are TGTGCCAGCAGCCCCTTGGGGGCTCGAGTTGAAAAACTGTTTTTT.